One TCR beta chain is described in this entry. The target antigen is unknown. Here immunoSEQ multiplex PCR was the method, and the copy in TCRdb shows in-frame clones only, minus some. The sample carries roughly 100,000 clones, about 89% recorded once. This record belongs to a study of T cell responses to AZD1222 COVID-19 vaccine. Findings and limits, study-wide: Dominant at 160-218 and 743-854, vaccine-associated CD4 TCRs also spanned spike. Females outnumbered males among donors, who were mostly white British; clonal diversity was possibly underestimated. Repertoires were sampled only after the peak T cell response. Recipients of AZD1222 seropositive at baseline numbered only five or six.

The CDR3 has 15 amino acids. Trimming removed 1 base at V and 0 bases at J, with 8 bases between. From germline, CDR1 is KGHSH and CDR2 LQKENI. The V and J genes are TRBV18 and TRBJ2-3, with D unclear. The material was peripheral blood, obtained 28 days after the second dose of the MenACWY control vaccine. The receptor was derived from an adult who received the MenACWY meningococcal vaccine as a control. The CDR3 DNA reads TGTGCCAGCTCACCACTACAGTCTAGCACAGATACGCAGTATTTT. Residues: CASSPLQSSTDTQYF.